Sequencing of this T cell receptor beta chain was carried out in a study of control samples from healthy donors and cancer patients. The germline V and J ends were trimmed by 1 base and 9 bases, with 7 bases remaining between them. The germline CDR1 and CDR2 sequences are SEHNR and FQNEAQ (reference sequence). There are 13 residues in the CDR3. Generated by immunoSEQ multiplex PCR, the TCRdb table keeps only in-frame clones and is missing some. This table holds approximately 140,000 clones, around nine tenths found once. This TCR derives from a woman between 25 and 40 years old in good health. V gene TRBV7-9 combines with J gene TRBJ1-6, with D hard to call. The source material was blood. CDR3 nucleotide sequence: TGTGCCAGCAGCTTAGAAGGCGGTTCACCCCTCCACTTT. Protein sequence: CASSLEGGSPLHF.